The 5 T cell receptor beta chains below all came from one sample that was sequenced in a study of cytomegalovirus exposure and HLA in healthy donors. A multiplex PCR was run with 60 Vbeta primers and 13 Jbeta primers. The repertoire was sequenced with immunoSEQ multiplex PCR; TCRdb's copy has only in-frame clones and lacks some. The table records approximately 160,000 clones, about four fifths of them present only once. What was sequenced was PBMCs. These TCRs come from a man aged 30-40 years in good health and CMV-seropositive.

This CDR3 reads CASRGTAGGKQFF. In DNA, the CDR3 is TGTGCCAGCCGTGGGACTGCCGGTGGGAAGCAGTTCTTC. The chain carries TRBV6-1 and TRBJ2-1; D is perhaps TRBD2 (6 bases). In germline, CDR1 is MNHNS, CDR2 SASEGT. Trimming took 8 bases from V and 11 from J, leaving 19 bases between them. This CDR3 has 13 amino acids.

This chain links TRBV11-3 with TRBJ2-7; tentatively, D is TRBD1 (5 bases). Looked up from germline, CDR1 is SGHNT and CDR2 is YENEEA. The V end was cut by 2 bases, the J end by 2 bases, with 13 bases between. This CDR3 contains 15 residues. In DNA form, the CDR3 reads TGTGCCAGCAGCTTAACAGGCTCCTCAACCTACGAGCAGTACTTC. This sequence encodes CASSLTGSSTYEQYF.

The CDR3 region is CASSSRAGVDTGELFF. CDR3 bases: TGCGCCAGCAGCTCTCGGGCGGGAGTTGACACCGGGGAGCTGTTTTTT. This chain connects TRBV5-1 to TRBJ2-2, with 7 nucleotides matching TRBD2. The germline gives CDR1 SGHRS, CDR2 YFSETQ. Trimming took 3 bases from V and 3 from J; bases not matched to a gene: 8. The CDR3 is 16 amino acids.

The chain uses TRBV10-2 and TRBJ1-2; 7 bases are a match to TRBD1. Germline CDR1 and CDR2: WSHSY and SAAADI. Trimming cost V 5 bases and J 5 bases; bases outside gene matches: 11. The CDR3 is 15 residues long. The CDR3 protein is CASSKPSGRGYGYTF. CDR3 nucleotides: TGCGCCAGCAGTAAACCCTCCGGCAGGGGGTATGGCTACACCTTC.

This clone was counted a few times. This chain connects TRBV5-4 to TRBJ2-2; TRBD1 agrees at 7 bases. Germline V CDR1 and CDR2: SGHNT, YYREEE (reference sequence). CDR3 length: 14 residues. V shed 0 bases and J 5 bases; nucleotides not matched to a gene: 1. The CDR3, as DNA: TGTGCCAGCAGCTTGGACAGGGGAACCGGGGAGCTGTTTTTT. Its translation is CASSLDRGTGELFF.